Included here is one TCR beta chain sequence, with context. Its specificity is unknown. This sequence may be a read error, since a much larger clone differs from it by one base. The sample belongs to a study of blood T cells in healthy people across ages. Study at large: Template-switching capture recovered about one barcoded beta molecule per two T cells. Study observations and caveats: Estimates of diversity drawn from one million T cells were considered underestimates. Naive T cell percentage and TCR beta diversity correlated strongly. The study found more naive CD4+ cells and higher diversity in long-lived than aged donors.

The second PCR ran roughly 6 to 11 cycles with a sample-barcoded 5' primer and J-beta primers. TCRdb fed the 5' RACE reads into MiXCR, producing one record per CDR3 protein. The data show 650,000 to 900,000 distinct CDR3 sequences, about 62% seen once. After removal of 5 bases from V and 5 bases from J, the junction contained 11 bases not matched to a gene. This CDR3 spans 14 amino acids. CDR1 and CDR2 from the germline V gene are SQVTM and ANQGSEA. The TCR was taken from a man younger than 45 in good health. Material: blood. The chain links TRBV29-1 to TRBJ2-7; 8 bases fit TRBD1. The CDR3 region is CSVSAGGQFNEQYF. For the CDR3, the DNA is TGCAGCGTTTCCGCAGGGGGCCAGTTTAACGAGCAGTACTTC.